This T cell receptor beta chain was captured by sequencing in a study of radiotherapy plus CTLA-4 blockade in lung cancer (dated by TCRdb to the late 2010s). Describing the broader study: Objective responses were observed in 15% to 20% of enrolled patients, and disease control was achieved in around 30%. What the authors observed across the whole study: After treatment with radiotherapy and ipilimumab, TCR clones that originated in tumors expanded in peripheral blood. Increased serum interferon-beta after radiation, together with early dynamic changes in blood T cell clones, were reported to be the strongest predictors of response.

The library relied on the immunoSEQ multiplex PCR assay. This immuneACCESS table, as held by TCRdb, lists in-frame sequences with V and J called but not all clones. Of the missing ones, under half trace to an unresolved V gene in checked studies; the others have no known cause. Recorded for this sample are tens of thousands of clones; around three quarters of them occurred a single time. About 4.2% of the sample belongs to the ten largest clones. Deletion took 6 bases off V and 5 bases off J, with a span of 19 bases between the germline ends. Via the germline V gene (reference sequence), CDR1 is MNHNY and CDR2 SVGAGI. The CDR3 runs 16 residues from the cysteine to the phenylalanine. CDR3 DNA only is kept here, 48 bases in frame from base 1. Points on this clone: There is no known antigen for this receptor. Base qualities are not provided; no much larger clone lies one nucleotide away.

The study tested focal radiation therapy combined with CTLA-4 blockade (ipilimumab) in patients with chemo-refractory metastatic non-small-cell lung cancer. The chain employs TRBV6-6 and TRBJ2-2, and the D gene may be TRBD2, 5 bases matching. Sequencing used peripheral blood, obtained from a patient treated with radiotherapy plus ipilimumab. The clonotype was recovered from a human donor with non-small cell lung cancer who had a complete response to radiotherapy plus ipilimumab. The nucleotides are TGTGCCAGCAGAGACCCCGGGAATTCGGGAACCGGGGAGCTGTTTTTT. The encoded protein is CASRDPGNSGTGELFF.